The present TCR beta chain was sequenced within a study of cytomegalovirus exposure and HLA in healthy donors. The wider study: As an earlier analysis found, around 190 million T cells yielded approximately 110 million unique TCR beta sequences.

CDR1 is KGHSH and CDR2 is LQKENI in the germline V gene. This CDR3 contains 15 residues. Between the trimmed V and J ends, which lost 2 bases and 6 bases, there was a span of 11 bases. The primer mix had 60 Vbeta and 13 Jbeta primers. Repertoires were generated with immunoSEQ multiplex PCR, while TCRdb's copy carries only in-frame clones and drops some. The sample consists of around 100,000 clones, roughly 70% of them appearing once. The specimen sequenced was PBMCs. The receptor's source is a woman in her late teens or twenties in good health and CMV-seropositive. V and J are TRBV18 and TRBJ1-6; maybe TRBD1 (6 bases). Here the CDR3 DNA reads TGTGCCAGCTCACCAGTGGACAGCGGTAATTCACCCCTCCACTTT. It specifies CASSPVDSGNSPLHF. Looking up the rest from reference TRBV18 and TRBJ1-6 gives the full variable domain: NAGVMQNPRHLVRRRGQEARLRCSPMKGHSHVYWYRQLPEEGLKFMVYLQKENIIDESGMPKERFSAEFPKEGPSILRIQQVVRGDSAAYFCASSPVDSGNSPLHFGNGTRLTVT.